The entry that follows covers one TCR beta chain sequence. The sample belongs to a study of glioma-infiltrating T cells after dendritic cell vaccination. Study overall: Treatment, given 2003 to 2012, was autologous tumor lysate-pulsed dendritic cell vaccination.

Primers: 60 V beta forward and 13 J beta reverse. TCRdb's table, derived via immunoSEQ multiplex PCR, lists solely in-frame clones and lacks some. The sample lists 98,000 or so clones, about 85% occurring once. The time point denotes: after dendritic cell vaccination, including at tumor progression/relapse. Looked up from germline, CDR1 is MNHEY and CDR2 is SMNVEV (reference sequence). The CDR3 is 15 amino acids. V lost 2 bases and J 5 bases, leaving 15 bases between the germline ends. This TCR was recovered from a human donor with glioblastoma. The chain joins TRBV27 to TRBJ2-5; a possible D gene is TRBD1 (6 bases). Sequences were derived from blood, sampled after dendritic cell vaccination. The CDR3 protein is CASSLRGWSYETQYF. The CDR3 DNA reads as TGTGCCAGCAGTTTAAGGGGGTGGTCTTATGAGACCCAGTACTTC.